The sequence of this T cell receptor (beta chain) was determined in a study of CD8+ T cells in alopecia areata. Across the whole study: Treated patients' severity was scored by percentage of affected scalp area. Findings and caveats of the study: Uncertainty remains about how baseline CD8+ expansion links to response, with one nonresponder.

Germline values: CDR1 SEHNR, CDR2 FQNEAQ (reference sequence). V gave up 8 bases and J gave up 4 bases, with 23 bases separating them. The CDR3 contains 16 residues. cDNA reverse transcribed from extracted RNA served as the sequencing template. Profiled with immunoSEQ multiplex PCR; TCRdb holds only in-frame clones, not every one. The sample holds some 7,000 clones, 64% seen once. This clone occurred once. The target antigen is unknown. As to treatment: oral pan-JAK inhibitor, 5-10 mg twice daily. Those with alopecia areata gave lesional scalp punch biopsies and peripheral blood. The TCR sequence derives from a human donor with alopecia areata. This specimen was skin, taken at week 4, from a patient treated with tofacitinib. The V gene is TRBV7-9, the J gene TRBJ1-1, with TRBD1 as a possible D gene (5 bases). The CDR3 region is CASFEGRGAQTTEAFF. In DNA form, the CDR3 reads TGTGCCAGCTTTGAAGGGCGAGGGGCCCAGACCACTGAAGCTTTCTTT.